The T cell receptor (beta chain) described here comes from a study of blood T cell repertoires in COVID-19. Study-wide context: Acute-phase and convalescent COVID-19 samples originated in the United States, Italy and Spain. PBMCs, B-cell-depleted T cells, or T cells were the source of the cDNA or gDNA that made up the material.

The CDR3 runs 14 residues. The junction had 2 bases not matched to a gene; V was cut back by 0 bases and J by 4 bases. CDR1 MNHEY and CDR2 SVGAGI come from the germline V gene. Original processing methods: The authors estimated nucleated cell counts from reference gene primer amplification. The repertoire was sequenced with immunoSEQ multiplex PCR; TCRdb's copy has only in-frame clones and lacks some. The V and J calls and clone size come from that table; D and trimming were worked out from the DNA. The table lists under 200,000 clones, 80% to 85% of them singletons. Sequenced material: peripheral blood. The J gene is TRBJ2-5, the V gene TRBV6-5; 7 nucleotides agree with TRBD1. This clonotype originated in a woman aged 55-70 years with acute or convalescent COVID-19. Here the CDR3 DNA reads TGTGCCAGCAGTTACTCAGGGGGCCGAGAGACCCAGTACTTC. This sequence encodes CASSYSGGRETQYF.